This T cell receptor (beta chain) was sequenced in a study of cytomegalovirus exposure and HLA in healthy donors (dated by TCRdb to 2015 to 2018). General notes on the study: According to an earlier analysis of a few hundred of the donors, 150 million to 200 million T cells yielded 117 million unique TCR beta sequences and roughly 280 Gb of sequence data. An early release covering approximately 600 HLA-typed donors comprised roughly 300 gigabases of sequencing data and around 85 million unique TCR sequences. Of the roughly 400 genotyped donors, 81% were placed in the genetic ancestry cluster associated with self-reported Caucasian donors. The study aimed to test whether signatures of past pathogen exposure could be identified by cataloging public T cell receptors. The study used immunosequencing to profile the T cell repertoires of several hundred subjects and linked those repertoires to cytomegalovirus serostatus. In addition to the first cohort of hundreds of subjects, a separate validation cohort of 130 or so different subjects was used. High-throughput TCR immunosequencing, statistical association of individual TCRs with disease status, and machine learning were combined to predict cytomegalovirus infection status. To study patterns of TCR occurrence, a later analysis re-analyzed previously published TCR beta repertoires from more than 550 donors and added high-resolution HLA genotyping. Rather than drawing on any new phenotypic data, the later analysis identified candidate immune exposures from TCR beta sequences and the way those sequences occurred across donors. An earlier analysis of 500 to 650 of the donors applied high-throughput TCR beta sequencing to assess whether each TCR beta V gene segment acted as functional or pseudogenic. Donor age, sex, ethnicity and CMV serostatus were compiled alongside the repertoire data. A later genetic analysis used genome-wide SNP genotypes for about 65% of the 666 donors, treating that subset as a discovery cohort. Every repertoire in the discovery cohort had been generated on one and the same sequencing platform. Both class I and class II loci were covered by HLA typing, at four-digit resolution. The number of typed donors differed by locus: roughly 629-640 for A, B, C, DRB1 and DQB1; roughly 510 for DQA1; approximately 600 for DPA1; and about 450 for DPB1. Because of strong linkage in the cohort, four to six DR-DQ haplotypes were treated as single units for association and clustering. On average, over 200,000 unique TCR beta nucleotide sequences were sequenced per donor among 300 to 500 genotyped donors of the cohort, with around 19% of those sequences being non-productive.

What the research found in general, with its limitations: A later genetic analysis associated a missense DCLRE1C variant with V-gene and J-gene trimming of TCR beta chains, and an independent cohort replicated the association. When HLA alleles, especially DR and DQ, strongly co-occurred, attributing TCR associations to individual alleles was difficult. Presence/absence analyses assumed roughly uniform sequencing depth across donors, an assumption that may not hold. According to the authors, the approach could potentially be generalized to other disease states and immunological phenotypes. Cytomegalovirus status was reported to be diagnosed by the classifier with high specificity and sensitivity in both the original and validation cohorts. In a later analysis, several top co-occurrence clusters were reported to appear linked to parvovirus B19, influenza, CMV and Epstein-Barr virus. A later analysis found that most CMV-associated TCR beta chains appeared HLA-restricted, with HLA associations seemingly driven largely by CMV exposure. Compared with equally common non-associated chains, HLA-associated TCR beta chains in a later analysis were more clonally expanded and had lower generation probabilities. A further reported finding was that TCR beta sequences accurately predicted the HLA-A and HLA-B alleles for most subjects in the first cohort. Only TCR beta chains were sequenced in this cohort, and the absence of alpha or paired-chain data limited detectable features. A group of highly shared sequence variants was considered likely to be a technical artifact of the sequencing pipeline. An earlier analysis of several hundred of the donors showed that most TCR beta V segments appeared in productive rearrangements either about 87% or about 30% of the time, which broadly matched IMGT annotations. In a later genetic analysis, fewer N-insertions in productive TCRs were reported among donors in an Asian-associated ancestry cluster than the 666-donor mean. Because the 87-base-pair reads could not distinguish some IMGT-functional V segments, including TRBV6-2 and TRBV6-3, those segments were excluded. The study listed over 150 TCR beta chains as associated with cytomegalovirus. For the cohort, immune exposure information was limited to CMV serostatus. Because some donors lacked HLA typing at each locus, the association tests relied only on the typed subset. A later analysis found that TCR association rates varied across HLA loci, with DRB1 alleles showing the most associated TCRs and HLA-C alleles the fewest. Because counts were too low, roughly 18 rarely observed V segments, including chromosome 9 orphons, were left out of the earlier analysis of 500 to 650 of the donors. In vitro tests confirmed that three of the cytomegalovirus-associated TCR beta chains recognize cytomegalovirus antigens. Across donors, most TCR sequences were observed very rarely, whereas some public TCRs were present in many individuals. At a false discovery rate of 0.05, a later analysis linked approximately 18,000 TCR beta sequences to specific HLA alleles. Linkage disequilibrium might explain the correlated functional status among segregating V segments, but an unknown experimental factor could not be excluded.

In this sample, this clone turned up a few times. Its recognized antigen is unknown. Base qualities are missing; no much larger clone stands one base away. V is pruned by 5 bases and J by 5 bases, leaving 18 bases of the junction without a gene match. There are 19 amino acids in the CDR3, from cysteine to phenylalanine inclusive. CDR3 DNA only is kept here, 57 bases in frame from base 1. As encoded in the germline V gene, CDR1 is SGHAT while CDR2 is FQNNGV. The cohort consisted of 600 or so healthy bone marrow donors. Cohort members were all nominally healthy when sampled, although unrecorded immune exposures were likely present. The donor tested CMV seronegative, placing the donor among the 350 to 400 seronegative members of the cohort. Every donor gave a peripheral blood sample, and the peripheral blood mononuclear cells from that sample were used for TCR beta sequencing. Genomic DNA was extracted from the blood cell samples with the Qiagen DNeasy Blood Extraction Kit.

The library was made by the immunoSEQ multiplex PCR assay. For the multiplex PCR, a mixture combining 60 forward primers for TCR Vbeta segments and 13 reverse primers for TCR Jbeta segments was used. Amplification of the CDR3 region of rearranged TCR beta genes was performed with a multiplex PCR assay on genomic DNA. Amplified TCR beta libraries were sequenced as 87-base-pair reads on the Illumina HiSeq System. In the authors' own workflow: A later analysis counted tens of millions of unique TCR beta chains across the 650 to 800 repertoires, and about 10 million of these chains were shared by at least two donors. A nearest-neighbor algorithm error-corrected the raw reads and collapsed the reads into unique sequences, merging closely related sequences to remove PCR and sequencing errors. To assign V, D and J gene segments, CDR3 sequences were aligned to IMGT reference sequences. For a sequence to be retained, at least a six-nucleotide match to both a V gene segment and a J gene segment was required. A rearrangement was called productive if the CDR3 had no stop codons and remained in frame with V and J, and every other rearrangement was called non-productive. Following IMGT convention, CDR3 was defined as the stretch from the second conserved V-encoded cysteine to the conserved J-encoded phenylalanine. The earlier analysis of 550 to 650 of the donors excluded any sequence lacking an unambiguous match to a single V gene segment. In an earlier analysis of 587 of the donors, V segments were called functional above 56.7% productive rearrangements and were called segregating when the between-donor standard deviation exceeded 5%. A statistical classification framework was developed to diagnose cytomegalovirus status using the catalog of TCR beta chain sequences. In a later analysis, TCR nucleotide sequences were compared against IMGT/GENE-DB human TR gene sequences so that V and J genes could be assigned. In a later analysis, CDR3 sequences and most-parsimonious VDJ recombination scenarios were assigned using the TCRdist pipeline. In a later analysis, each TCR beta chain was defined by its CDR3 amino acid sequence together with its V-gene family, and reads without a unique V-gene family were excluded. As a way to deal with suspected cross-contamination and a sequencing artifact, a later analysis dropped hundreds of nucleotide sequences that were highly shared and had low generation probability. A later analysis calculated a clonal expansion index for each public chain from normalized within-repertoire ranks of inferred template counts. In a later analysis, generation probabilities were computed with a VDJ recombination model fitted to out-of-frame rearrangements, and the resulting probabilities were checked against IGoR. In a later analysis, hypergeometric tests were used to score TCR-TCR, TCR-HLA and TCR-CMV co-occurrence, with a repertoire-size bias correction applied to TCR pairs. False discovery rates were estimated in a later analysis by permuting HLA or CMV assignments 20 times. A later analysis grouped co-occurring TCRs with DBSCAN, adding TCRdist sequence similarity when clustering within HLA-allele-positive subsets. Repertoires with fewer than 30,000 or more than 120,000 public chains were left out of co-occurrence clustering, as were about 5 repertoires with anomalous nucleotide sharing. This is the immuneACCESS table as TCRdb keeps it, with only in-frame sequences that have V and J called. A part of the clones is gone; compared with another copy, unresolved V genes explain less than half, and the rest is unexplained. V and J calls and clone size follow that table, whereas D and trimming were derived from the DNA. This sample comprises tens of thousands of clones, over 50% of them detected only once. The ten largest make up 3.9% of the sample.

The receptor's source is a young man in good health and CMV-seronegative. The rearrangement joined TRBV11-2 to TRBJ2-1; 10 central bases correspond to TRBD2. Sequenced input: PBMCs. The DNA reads TGTGCCAGCAGCGACCAACCCCCTGGCCTAGCGGGAGAAGACAATGAGCAGTTCTTC. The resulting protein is CASSDQPPGLAGEDNEQFF.